This paragraph reports one T cell receptor beta chain. Study processing details: Amplification from reference gene primers served as the basis for estimated nucleated cell counts. The protocol was immunoSEQ multiplex PCR, while the TCRdb copy is restricted to in-frame clones and leaves out a portion. From that table come the V and J calls and clone size; the DNA was used to work out D and trimming. The table records around 190,000 clones, around 80% of them present only once. These data come from a study of blood T cell repertoires in COVID-19. Study-wide background: COVID-19 samples, acute and convalescent, were from the United States, Italy and Spain. PBMCs, B-cell-depleted T cells, or T cells provided the cDNA or gDNA that made up the material.

The CDR3 has 14 amino acids. Germline V gene data show CDR1 as LNHDA and CDR2 as SQIVND (reference sequence). V shed 9 bases and J 2 bases; nucleotides not matched to a gene: 4. The source is a man aged 55-75 years with acute or convalescent COVID-19. This sequence joins TRBV19 and TRBJ2-6, with 7 bases fitting TRBD1. The sequencing sample was made of peripheral blood. The CDR3 reads CASKDRAGANVLTF. CDR3 DNA: TGTGCCAGCAAAGACAGGGCTGGGGCCAACGTCCTGACTTTC.